This T cell receptor (beta chain) was retrieved from a study of cytomegalovirus exposure and HLA in healthy donors. Primers included in the PCR were 60 Vbeta and 13 Jbeta primers. Generated by immunoSEQ multiplex PCR, the TCRdb table keeps only in-frame clones and is missing some. The sample consists of about 120,000 clones, about 72% of them appearing once. This clone was seen ten or more times. The antigen is unknown. Findings and limits, study-wide: With high specificity and sensitivity, the classifier reportedly diagnosed cytomegalovirus status. Cytomegalovirus association was assigned to around 150 TCR beta chains. According to an earlier analysis, most TCR beta V segments yielded productive rearrangements about 87% or about 30% of the time. Later analysis suggested links between common viral pathogens and several top significant clusters.

This CDR3 is 17 amino acids long. After removal of 5 bases from V and 2 bases from J, the junction contained 12 bases not matched to a gene. Germline loops: CDR1 SGHAT, CDR2 FQNNGV. The sequence was obtained from a man aged 25-45 years in good health and CMV-seropositive. This sequence joins TRBV11-2 and TRBJ2-1; 7 bases line up with TRBD2. Sequenced material: PBMCs. The CDR3 spells CASSPFPSGRAYNEQFF. In DNA, the CDR3 is TGTGCCAGCAGCCCCTTCCCTAGCGGCCGGGCCTACAATGAGCAGTTCTTC.